The 10 T cell receptor beta chains below come from one sample, sequenced in a study of T-cell memory formation after mild COVID-19. TCRdb independently ran MiXCR on the 5' RACE reads; one entry per CDR3 protein. The data show 200,000 to 300,000 distinct CDR3 sequences, around a tenth seen once. The specimen sequenced was PBMCs or a T cell subset sorted from them (not recorded which). Source of these receptors: a man aged 18 to 29 who had mild COVID-19 (a few samples of this study predate the infection). Cell type and time point are not known.

This clonotype occurred a few times. The J gene is TRBJ1-6, the V gene TRBV21-1. TRBV21-1 is given as a pseudogene. The CDR3 covers 12 residues. The CDR3 here is CARRGGHSPLHF. Here the CDR3 DNA reads TGTGCCAGGAGGGGAGGCCATTCACCCCTCCACTTT.

In this sample, this clonotype turned up a few times. This chain connects TRBV6-5 to TRBJ2-1, with 7 bases identical to TRBD1. The CDR3 runs to 13 residues. V lost 0 bases, J lost 15 bases, and 8 bases stayed unmatched. Germline CDR1 is MNHEY and CDR2 is SVGAGI. CDR3 nucleotide sequence: TGTGCCAGCAGTTACTCGGGGACAGAAGGCCGGTTCTTC. Residues: CASSYSGTEGRFF.

This clonotype was seen only a few times. The genes are TRBV20-1 and TRBJ1-2, with a weak D call TRBD1 (5 bases). There are 13 residues in the CDR3. The V end was cut by 5 bases, the J end by 7 bases, with 17 bases between. CDR1 is DFQATT, CDR2 SNEGSKA, per germline (reference sequence). The CDR3 region has the DNA TGCAGTGCTCCGGGTGTGGGGGATTCTGGCTACACCTTC. It specifies CSAPGVGDSGYTF.

This clonotype appeared a few times. V gene TRBV5-1 combines with J gene TRBJ2-1, with unresolved D. The CDR3 is made up of 14 amino acids. V was cut by 0 bases and J by 7 bases, with 11 bases left in between. The germline V gene encodes CDR1 SGHRS and CDR2 YFSETQ. As DNA, the CDR3 is TGCGCCAGCAGCTTGGTGGCAGGATCTAATGAGCAGTTCTTC. Amino acids: CASSLVAGSNEQFF.

The chain links TRBV9 to TRBJ1-2, with a tentative D call TRBD1 (6 bases). Trimming took off 0 bases at V and 4 bases at J, with 19 bases between the two ends. The CDR3 has 17 residues. Germline lookup yields CDR1 SGDLS and CDR2 YYNGEE. The CDR3 sequence is CASSVDAQGRLSYGYTF. The CDR3 bases are TGTGCCAGCAGCGTAGATGCACAGGGCCGGCTTTCCTATGGCTACACCTTC.

This clonotype was picked up many times. The chain links TRBV7-2 to TRBJ2-5; 8 nucleotides line up with TRBD1. The CDR3 runs to 14 residues. The trim removed 3 bases at V and 2 bases at J, leaving 2 bases unmatched. Germline CDR1 SGHTA, CDR2 FQGNSA. Here the CDR3 reads CASSFQGAQETQYF. The DNA for the CDR3 is TGTGCCAGCAGCTTCCAGGGGGCTCAAGAGACCCAGTACTTC.

V is TRBV9 and J is TRBJ2-1; maybe TRBD2 (6 bases). The CDR3 length is 14 residues. Germline V gene data show CDR1 as SGDLS and CDR2 as YYNGEE. V lost 4 bases to trimming and J lost 6 bases, with 14 bases between them. The CDR3 nucleotides are TGTGCCAGCAGCACCTGGGACTCGGGCAATGAGCAGTTCTTC. Its protein is CASSTWDSGNEQFF.

This clonotype was seen a few times. The rearrangement links TRBV6-1 to TRBJ2-7; either TRBD1 or TRBD2 may fit D (7 bases each). V lost 8 bases to trimming and J lost 2 bases, with 16 bases between them. The CDR3 consists of 14 residues. Germline V gives CDR1 MNHNS, CDR2 SASEGT. CDR3 sequence reads: CASSLSGTAYEQYF. As DNA, the CDR3 is TGTGCCAGCTCCCTCAGCGGGACAGCCTACGAGCAGTACTTC.

The chain uses TRBV2 and TRBJ1-5; 10 nucleotides line up with TRBD1. With 6 bases clipped from V and 6 bases from J, the junction kept 8 bases outside the gene matches. This CDR3 spans 15 amino acids. Germline loops: CDR1 SNHLY, CDR2 FYNNEI. In DNA form, the CDR3 reads TGTGCCAGCAGAGGGGACAGGGGCTGGGGTCAGCCCCAGCATTTT. Its protein product is CASRGDRGWGQPQHF.

This clonotype has a handful of counts. The chain combines TRBV5-1 with TRBJ1-1; D is unresolved. There are 12 residues in the CDR3. From germline, CDR1 is SGHRS and CDR2 YFSETQ. V shed 0 bases and J shed 5 bases, with 5 bases lying between them. CDR3 amino acids: CASSLAETEAFF. CDR3 bases: TGCGCCAGCAGCTTGGCGGAGACTGAAGCTTTCTTT.